This TCR beta chain was identified during a study of blood T cell repertoires in COVID-19. The overall study: Some COVID-19 samples were acute and others convalescent; all came from the United States, Italy and Spain. T cells, B-cell-depleted T cells, or PBMCs supplied cDNA or gDNA.

CDR1 and CDR2 (germline): MNHNY, SVGAGI (reference sequence). This CDR3 spans 16 amino acids. To note about this clone: The junction differs from germline at one of its ends, possibly a read error.

In the authors' methods: By means of reference gene primer amplification, nucleated cell counts were estimated. Using immunoSEQ multiplex PCR, the repertoire was profiled, and TCRdb retains in-frame clones only, with some absent. V, J and clone size were drawn from that table, and D and trimming were deduced from the DNA. The data hold over 300,000 clones, with approximately 88% observed a single time. The specimen was peripheral blood. This chain links TRBV6-6 with TRBJ2-4; 13 bases line up with TRBD2. The receptor was isolated from a man aged 35 to 55 with acute or convalescent COVID-19. CDR3 loop: CASSFSSGLAGSGGDF. The CDR3 DNA follows: TGTGCCAGCAGTTTTTCTTCGGGACTAGCGGGGAGCGGCGGGGACTTC.